Listed below are T cell receptor beta chains from one sample, sequenced in a study of CD8 T cells in acute hepatitis C reinfection. Clones were sequenced by immunoSEQ multiplex PCR, and TCRdb holds only the in-frame ones, with some missing. This table holds tens of thousands of clones, 80% to 90% found once. Sequencing was done on a sample of naive CD8+ T cells from PBMCs. Receptor source: a woman younger than 35 who spontaneously cleared hepatitis C infection. The CDR3 runs from the conserved cysteine through the conserved F or W. The D gene is left open where the match is weak. A clone size is listed for some rows: how often the clone was seen (once, few, many), or a class if it is expanded.

D gene: TRBD2; J gene: TRBJ2-2; V gene: TRBV9; clone size: NA; CDR3 DNA: TGTGCCAGCAGCGTTCTGGCGGGAGGCGTGGACGGGGAGCTGTTTTTT; CDR3 protein: CASSVLAGGVDGELFF
D gene: TRBD2; J gene: TRBJ2-1; V gene: TRBV14; clone size: NA; CDR3 DNA: TGTGCCAGCAGCGCCAGACGGGGGGCCTCCCCTTCTAGCGGGATATGGCATGAGCAGTTCTTC; CDR3 protein: CASSARRGASPSSGIWHEQFF
D gene: TRBD2; J gene: TRBJ2-7; V gene: TRBV5-4; clone size: NA; CDR3 DNA: TGTGCCAGTTCTAGCGGCTACGAGCAGTACTTC; CDR3 protein: CASSSGYEQYF
D gene: NA; J gene: TRBJ1-2; V gene: TRBV4-1; clone size: few; CDR3 DNA: TGCGCCAGCAGCCAAGGAGGGAACAGGCCTAACTATGGCTACACCTTC; CDR3 protein: CASSQGGNRPNYGYTF
D gene: NA; J gene: TRBJ2-7; V gene: TRBV2; clone size: NA; CDR3 DNA: TGTGCCAGCAGTGAAGGAGTCCAGGGATACGAGCAGTACTTC; CDR3 protein: CASSEGVQGYEQYF
D gene: TRBD1; J gene: TRBJ1-4; V gene: TRBV12-5; clone size: NA; CDR3 DNA: TGTGCTAGTGGTTGGGACAGGGCGGGTGAAAAACTGTTTTTT; CDR3 protein: CASGWDRAGEKLFF
D gene: NA; J gene: TRBJ2-2; V gene: TRBV27; clone size: few; CDR3 DNA: TGTGCCAGCAGTACACCCCGGGTCTCCAAGGGGGAGCTGTTTTTT; CDR3 protein: CASSTPRVSKGELFF
D gene: NA; J gene: TRBJ2-7; V gene: TRBV27; clone size: NA; CDR3 DNA: TGTGCCAGCACCTTTTGGAGCGAAGGATCCTACGAGCAGTACTTC; CDR3 protein: CASTFWSEGSYEQYF
D gene: NA; J gene: TRBJ2-2; V gene: TRBV4-2; clone size: NA; CDR3 DNA: TGTGCCAGCAGCCGAAATCCAAACTCCGGGGAGCTGTTTTTT; CDR3 protein: CASSRNPNSGELFF
D gene: NA; J gene: TRBJ1-5; V gene: TRBV27; clone size: NA; CDR3 DNA: TGTGCCAGCAGCCCATCCAATCAGCCCCAGCATTTT; CDR3 protein: CASSPSNQPQHF
D gene: NA; J gene: TRBJ2-5; V gene: TRBV2; clone size: NA; CDR3 DNA: TGTGCCAGCAGGGAAGGGGACGCGACCCAGTACTTC; CDR3 protein: CASREGDATQYF
D gene: TRBD1; J gene: TRBJ1-5; V gene: TRBV9; clone size: NA; CDR3 DNA: TGTGCCAGCAGCGTGGACAGGGATAGCAATCAGCCCCAGCATTTT; CDR3 protein: CASSVDRDSNQPQHF
D gene: NA; J gene: TRBJ2-5; V gene: TRBV27; clone size: NA; CDR3 DNA: TGTGCCACCACGGACACACAAGAGACCCAGTACTTC; CDR3 protein: CATTDTQETQYF
D gene: NA; J gene: TRBJ1-5; V gene: TRBV5-6; clone size: NA; CDR3 DNA: TGTGCCAGCAGCTTGGGCAGCAGGTATAGCAATCAGCCCCAGCATTTT; CDR3 protein: CASSLGSRYSNQPQHF
D gene: NA; J gene: TRBJ2-7; V gene: TRBV29-1; clone size: NA; CDR3 DNA: TGCAGCGTTGAGGGTCCCGCCTCCTACGAGCAGTACTTC; CDR3 protein: CSVEGPASYEQYF
D gene: NA; J gene: TRBJ1-1; V gene: TRBV18; clone size: few; CDR3 DNA: TGTGCCAGCTCACCACCGTCTGGAAACACTGAAGCTTTCTTT; CDR3 protein: CASSPPSGNTEAFF
D gene: TRBD2; J gene: TRBJ2-1; V gene: TRBV4-1; clone size: NA; CDR3 DNA: TGCGCCAGCAGCCAAGGGGCGGGAGGGTTAGACAATGAGCAGTTCTTC; CDR3 protein: CASSQGAGGLDNEQFF
D gene: NA; J gene: TRBJ2-1; V gene: TRBV5-1; clone size: few; CDR3 DNA: TGCGCCAGCAGCCCCGACAGTTCAGGAGAGCAGTTCTTC; CDR3 protein: CASSPDSSGEQFF
D gene: TRBD1; J gene: TRBJ2-7; V gene: TRBV25-1; clone size: once; CDR3 DNA: TGTGCCAGCGGTCCGGGACAGGGCTACGAGCAGTACTTC; CDR3 protein: CASGPGQGYEQYF
D gene: NA; J gene: TRBJ1-2; V gene: TRBV4-1; clone size: NA; CDR3 DNA: TGCGCCAGCAGCCAAGATCCGGGGGCGCTTAACTATGGCTACACCTTC; CDR3 protein: CASSQDPGALNYGYTF
D gene: NA; J gene: TRBJ1-1; V gene: TRBV5-1; clone size: few; CDR3 DNA: TGCGCCAGCAGCTTTACAGACATGAACACTGAAGCTTTCTTT; CDR3 protein: CASSFTDMNTEAFF
D gene: TRBD1; J gene: TRBJ1-2; V gene: TRBV25-1; clone size: NA; CDR3 DNA: TGTGCCAGCAAGGGCAGGGGGCCCTATGGCTACACCTTC; CDR3 protein: CASKGRGPYGYTF
D gene: NA; J gene: TRBJ2-7; V gene: TRBV11-2; clone size: NA; CDR3 DNA: TGTGCCAGCAGCTTAGGGGTCTCGTACGAGCAGTACTTC; CDR3 protein: CASSLGVSYEQYF
D gene: NA; J gene: TRBJ1-1; V gene: TRBV5-1; clone size: NA; CDR3 DNA: TGCGCCAGCAGCTTGGAAACACGGGTGAACACTGAAGCTTTCTTT; CDR3 protein: CASSLETRVNTEAFF
D gene: NA; J gene: TRBJ2-7; V gene: TRBV27; clone size: NA; CDR3 DNA: TGTGCCAGCAGTTTAACGCCCCCAGGGTCCTACGAGCAGTACTTC; CDR3 protein: CASSLTPPGSYEQYF
D gene: NA; J gene: TRBJ2-2; V gene: TRBV5-1; clone size: NA; CDR3 DNA: TGCGCCAGCAGCTTCGTCGGGAACACCGGGGAGCTGTTTTTT; CDR3 protein: CASSFVGNTGELFF
D gene: NA; J gene: TRBJ1-2; V gene: TRBV9; clone size: NA; CDR3 DNA: TGTGCCAGCAGCCAGGACAGAAACTATGGCTACACCTTC; CDR3 protein: CASSQDRNYGYTF
D gene: NA; J gene: TRBJ1-1; V gene: TRBV6-5; clone size: NA; CDR3 DNA: TGTGCCAGCAGTTGGGGTGGCACTGAAGCTTTCTTT; CDR3 protein: CASSWGGTEAFF
D gene: NA; J gene: TRBJ2-1; V gene: TRBV27; clone size: NA; CDR3 DNA: TGTGCCAGCAGTTTTTCAGAAAACAATGAGCAGTTCTTC; CDR3 protein: CASSFSENNEQFF
D gene: TRBD2; J gene: TRBJ2-7; V gene: TRBV13; clone size: NA; CDR3 DNA: TGTGCCAGCAAGATCTTACTAGCGATGACCTACGAGCAGTACTTC; CDR3 protein: CASKILLAMTYEQYF
D gene: TRBD2; J gene: TRBJ2-1; V gene: TRBV15; clone size: once; CDR3 DNA: TGTGCCACCAGCAGAGATTATAGCGGGAGAGGGAATGAGCAGTTCTTC; CDR3 protein: CATSRDYSGRGNEQFF